A single sample gave rise to the 9 T cell receptor beta chains below, sequenced in a study of blood T cells in healthy people across ages. A second PCR of roughly 6 to 12 cycles used a sample-barcoded 5' primer and a J-beta primer mix. TCRdb redid the calling of the 5' RACE reads with MiXCR, one entry per CDR3 protein. The data show about 1.1 million distinct CDR3 sequences, less than 45% seen once. Material for sequencing was blood. These receptors were taken from a man between 18 and 29 years old in good health.

This clonotype was seen only a few times. The chain links TRBV6-2 or TRBV6-3 to TRBJ2-5; 7 bases fit TRBD1. CDR1 and CDR2 (germline): MNHEY, SVGEGT. V shed 6 bases and J 1 base; nucleotides not matched to a gene: 11. The CDR3 sequence is 16 residues long. CDR3 sequence: CASRSLGTASQETQYF. The CDR3 nucleotides read TGTGCCAGCAGATCTTTAGGGACAGCCAGCCAAGAGACCCAGTACTTC.

The V and J genes are TRBV13 and TRBJ2-4; D unclear. Germline-derived CDR1 and CDR2 are PRHDT and FYEKMQ (reference sequence). V gave up 1 base and J gave up 0 bases, with 10 bases separating them. The CDR3 has 16 amino acids. Here the CDR3 DNA reads TGTGCCAGCAGCTTAGATTTGGGATTAGCCAAAAACATTCAGTACTTC. Encoded protein: CASSLDLGLAKNIQYF.

The chain employs TRBV15 and TRBJ1-5; possible D gene TRBD1, 6 bases. Trimming took off 2 bases at V and 2 bases at J, with 16 bases between the two ends. The CDR3 is made up of 17 amino acids. CDR1 LNHNV and CDR2 YYDKDF come from the germline V gene (reference sequence). The DNA for the CDR3 is TGTGCCACCAGCAGACCCCAACGACAGGCGGGCAATCAGCCCCAGCATTTT. Encoded protein: CATSRPQRQAGNQPQHF. Full variable domain (remainder filled in from reference TRBV15 and TRBJ1-5): DAMVIQNPRYQVTQFGKPVTLSCSQTLNHNVMYWYQQKSSQAPKLLFHYYDKDFNNEADTPDNFQSRRPNTSFCFLDIRSPGLGDTAMYLCATSRPQRQAGNQPQHFGDGTRLSIL.

This clonotype has a count of ten or more. V and J are TRBV18 and TRBJ1-1, with D hard to call. CDR1 is KGHSH, CDR2 LQKENI, per germline. Trimming cost V 5 bases and J 1 base, with 11 bases left between them. This CDR3 region has 14 residues. The CDR3 DNA reads as TGTGCCAGCTCAGCGGATAGCAGGAACACTGAAGCTTTCTTT. Translated, it gives CASSADSRNTEAFF.

A few counts support this clonotype. The V call is TRBV20-1, the J call TRBJ2-3, with TRBD2 matching 9 bases. There are 15 residues in the CDR3. Germline loops: CDR1 DFQATT, CDR2 SNEGSKA (reference sequence). V lost 4 bases and J lost 0; bases outside the gene matches: 5. The CDR3 region is CSANRLAESTDTQYF. Written as DNA, the CDR3 is TGCAGTGCTAATAGACTAGCGGAAAGCACAGATACGCAGTATTTT.

On this clonotype: A much larger clone differs from this one at a single base, so this may be a read error. The chain joins TRBV20-1 to TRBJ2-7; D may correspond to TRBD1 or TRBD2 (6 bases each). The CDR3 loop spans 13 amino acids. The germline CDR1 and CDR2 sequences are DFQATT and SNEGSKA (reference sequence). The chain's CDR3 is CSVTRQDYNEQYF. The CDR3 DNA reads TGCAGCGTAACAAGACAGGACTACAATGAGCAGTACTTC.

This clonotype appeared a few times. The V call is TRBV29-1, the J call TRBJ1-2; maybe TRBD1 (5 bases). The CDR3 length is 11 residues. Germline V gene data show CDR1 as SQVTM and CDR2 as ANQGSEA. The DNA of the CDR3 is TGCCGGCGGGGGAACGACTATGGCTACACCTTC. Translating it yields CRRGNDYGYTF.

The chain carries TRBV24-1 and TRBJ1-5; no firm D call. The CDR3 has 14 residues. Germline V gene data show CDR1 as KGHDR and CDR2 as SFDVKD. Trimming took 9 bases from V and 0 from J, leaving 11 bases between them. This CDR3 is CATSGVNSNQPQHF. CDR3 bases: TGTGCCACCTCCGGGGTGAATAGCAATCAGCCCCAGCATTTT.

This clonotype was seen only a few times. V is TRBV11-2 and J is TRBJ2-1; 7 bases agree with TRBD2. This CDR3 is built from 16 residues. CDR1 is SGHAT and CDR2 is FQNNGV in the germline V gene. V lost 1 base, J lost 3 bases, and 6 bases stayed unmatched. CDR3 loop: CASSLAGLADYNEQFF. The CDR3 DNA follows: TGTGCCAGCAGCTTAGCCGGGCTAGCGGACTACAATGAGCAGTTCTTC.